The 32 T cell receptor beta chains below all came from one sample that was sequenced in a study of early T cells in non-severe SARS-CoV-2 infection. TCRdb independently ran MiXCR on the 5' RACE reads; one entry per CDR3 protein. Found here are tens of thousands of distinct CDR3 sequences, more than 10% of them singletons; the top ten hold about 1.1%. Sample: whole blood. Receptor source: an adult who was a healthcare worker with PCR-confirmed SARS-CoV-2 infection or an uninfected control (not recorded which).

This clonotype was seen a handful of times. As DNA, the CDR3 is TGTGCCAGCAGCTTAGGAGTAAGGTCCGAGACCCAGTACTTC. It translates to CASSLGVRSETQYF. The rearrangement joins TRBV7-9 to TRBJ2-5; D call uncertain. V was cut by 1 base and J by 5 bases, with 11 bases left in between. Germline-derived CDR1 and CDR2 are SEHNR and FQNEAQ (reference sequence). The CDR3 sequence is 14 residues long. The whole variable domain, filled in from reference TRBV7-9 and TRBJ2-5, reads DTGVSQNPRHKITKRGQNVTFRCDPISEHNRLYWYRQTLGQGPEFLTYFQNEAQLEKSRLLSDRFSAERPKGSFSTLEIQRTEQGDSAMYLCASSLGVRSETQYFGPGTRLLVL.

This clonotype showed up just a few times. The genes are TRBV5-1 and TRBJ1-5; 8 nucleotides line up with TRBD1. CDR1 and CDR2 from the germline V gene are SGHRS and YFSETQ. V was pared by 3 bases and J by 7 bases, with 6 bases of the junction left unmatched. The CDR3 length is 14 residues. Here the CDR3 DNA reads TGCGCCAGCAGCTCGGGACAGGTTGACCAGCCCCAGCATTTT. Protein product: CASSSGQVDQPQHF.

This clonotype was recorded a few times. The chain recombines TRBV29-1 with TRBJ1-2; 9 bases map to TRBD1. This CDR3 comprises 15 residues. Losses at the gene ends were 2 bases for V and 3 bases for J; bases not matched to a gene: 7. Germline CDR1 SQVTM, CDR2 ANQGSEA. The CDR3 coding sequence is TGCAGCGTTGAAACCCCGGACAGGGGAGACTATGGCTACACCTTC. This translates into CSVETPDRGDYGYTF.

This CDR3 reads CASSLSGTGELFF. The DNA for the CDR3 is TGTGCCAGCAGCCTTTCGGGCACCGGGGAGCTGTTTTTT. This chain connects TRBV7-2 to TRBJ2-2, with D hard to call. The CDR3 is 13 residues long. Germline CDR1 is SGHTA and CDR2 is FQGNSA. V lost 5 bases and J 4 bases, leaving 8 bases between the germline ends. Looking up the rest from reference TRBV7-2 and TRBJ2-2 gives the full variable domain: GAGVSQSPSNKVTEKGKDVELRCDPISGHTALYWYRQSLGQGLEFLIYFQGNSAPDKSGLPSDRFSAERTGGSVSTLTIQRTQQEDSAVYLCASSLSGTGELFFGEGSRLTVL.

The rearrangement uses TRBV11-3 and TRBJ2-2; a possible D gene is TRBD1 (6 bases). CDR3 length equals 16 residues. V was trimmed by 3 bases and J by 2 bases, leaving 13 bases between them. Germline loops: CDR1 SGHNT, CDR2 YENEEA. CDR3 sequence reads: CASSFAGAVNTGELFF. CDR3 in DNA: TGTGCCAGCAGCTTCGCAGGGGCTGTCAACACCGGGGAGCTGTTTTTT.

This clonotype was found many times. In nucleotides, the CDR3 is TGTGCCAGCAGCCCGCGTGCCTACGAGCAGTACTTC. This translates into CASSPRAYEQYF. The rearrangement uses TRBV11-2 and TRBJ2-7; the D is unclear. V was shortened by 5 bases and J by 2 bases, with 7 bases between the two germline ends. The CDR3 loop spans 12 amino acids. The germline gives CDR1 SGHAT, CDR2 FQNNGV.

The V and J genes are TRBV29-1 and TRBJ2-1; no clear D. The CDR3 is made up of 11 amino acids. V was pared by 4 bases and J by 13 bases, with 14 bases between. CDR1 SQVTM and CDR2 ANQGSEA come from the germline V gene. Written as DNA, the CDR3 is TGCAGCGTTGGAATGCCAGGCCCTCAGTTCTTC. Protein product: CSVGMPGPQFF.

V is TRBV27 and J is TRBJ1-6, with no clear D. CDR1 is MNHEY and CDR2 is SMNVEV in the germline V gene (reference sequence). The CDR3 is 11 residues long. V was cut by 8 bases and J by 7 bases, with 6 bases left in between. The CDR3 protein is CASGTNSPLHF. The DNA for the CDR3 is TGTGCCAGCGGAACGAATTCACCCCTCCACTTT.

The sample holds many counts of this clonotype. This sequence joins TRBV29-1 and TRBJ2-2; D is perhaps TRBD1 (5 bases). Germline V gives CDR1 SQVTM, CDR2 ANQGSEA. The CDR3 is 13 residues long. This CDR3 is CSTSGQNTGELFF. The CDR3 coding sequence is TGCAGTACATCCGGACAGAACACCGGGGAGCTGTTTTTT.

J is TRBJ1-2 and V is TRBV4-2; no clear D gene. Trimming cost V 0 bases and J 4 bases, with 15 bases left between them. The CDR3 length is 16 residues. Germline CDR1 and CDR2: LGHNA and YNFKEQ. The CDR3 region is CASSQDRGGRSYGYTF. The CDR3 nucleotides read TGTGCCAGCAGCCAAGATCGGGGAGGGAGGAGCTATGGCTACACCTTC.

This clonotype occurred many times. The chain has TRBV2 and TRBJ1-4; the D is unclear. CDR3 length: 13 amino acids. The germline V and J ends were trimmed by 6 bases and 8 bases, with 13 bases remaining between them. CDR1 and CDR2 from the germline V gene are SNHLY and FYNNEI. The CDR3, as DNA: TGTGCCAGCAGGCGGGAACGGAACGAAAAACTGTTTTTT. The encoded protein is CASRRERNEKLFF. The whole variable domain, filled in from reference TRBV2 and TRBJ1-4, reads EPEVTQTPSHQVTQMGQEVILRCVPISNHLYFYWYRQILGQKVEFLVSFYNNEISEKSEIFDDQFSVERPDGSNFTLKIRSTKLEDSAMYFCASRRERNEKLFFGSGTQLSVL.

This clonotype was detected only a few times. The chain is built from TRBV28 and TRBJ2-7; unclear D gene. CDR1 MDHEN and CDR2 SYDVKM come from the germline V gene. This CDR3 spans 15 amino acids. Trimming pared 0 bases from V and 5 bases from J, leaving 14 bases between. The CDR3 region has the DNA TGTGCCAGCAGTTTATGTTCGGGTAAAAAGGACGAGCAGTACTTC. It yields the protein CASSLCSGKKDEQYF.

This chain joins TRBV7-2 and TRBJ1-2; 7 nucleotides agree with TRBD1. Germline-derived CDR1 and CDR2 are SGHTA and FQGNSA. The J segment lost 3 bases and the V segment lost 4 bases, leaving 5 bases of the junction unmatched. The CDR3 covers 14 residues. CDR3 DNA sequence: TGTGCCAGCAGCTCTGGACAGGCTTACTATGGCTACACCTTC. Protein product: CASSSGQAYYGYTF.

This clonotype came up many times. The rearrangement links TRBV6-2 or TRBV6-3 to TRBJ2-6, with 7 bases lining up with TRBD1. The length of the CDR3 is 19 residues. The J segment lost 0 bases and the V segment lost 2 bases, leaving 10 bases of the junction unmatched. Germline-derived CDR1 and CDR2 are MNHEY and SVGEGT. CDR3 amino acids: CASSYPGAQGFSGANVLTF. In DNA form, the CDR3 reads TGTGCCAGCAGTTACCCCGGCGCACAGGGGTTCTCTGGGGCCAACGTCCTGACTTTC.

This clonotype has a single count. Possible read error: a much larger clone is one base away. CDR3 bases: TGTGTCAGCCTCTCCGGGCATCTGAACACTGAAGCTTTCTTT. This sequence encodes CVSLSGHLNTEAFF. V usage is TRBV27 and J usage is TRBJ1-1, with D hard to call. The CDR3 loop spans 14 amino acids. Per the germline V gene, CDR1 is MNHEY and CDR2 is SMNVEV (reference sequence).

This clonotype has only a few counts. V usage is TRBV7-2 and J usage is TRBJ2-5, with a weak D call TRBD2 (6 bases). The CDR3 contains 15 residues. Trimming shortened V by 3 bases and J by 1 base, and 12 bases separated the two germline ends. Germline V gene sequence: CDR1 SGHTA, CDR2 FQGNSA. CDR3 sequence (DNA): TGTGCCAGCAGCTTCACTAGCAGCAGCCAAGAGACCCAGTACTTC. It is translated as CASSFTSSSQETQYF.

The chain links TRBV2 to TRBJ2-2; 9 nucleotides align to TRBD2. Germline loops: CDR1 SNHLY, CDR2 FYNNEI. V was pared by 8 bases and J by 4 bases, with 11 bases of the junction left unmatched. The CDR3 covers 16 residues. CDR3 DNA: TGTGCCAGCGCTCGCCTTAGCGGGAGCGCCACCGGGGAGCTGTTTTTT. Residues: CASARLSGSATGELFF.

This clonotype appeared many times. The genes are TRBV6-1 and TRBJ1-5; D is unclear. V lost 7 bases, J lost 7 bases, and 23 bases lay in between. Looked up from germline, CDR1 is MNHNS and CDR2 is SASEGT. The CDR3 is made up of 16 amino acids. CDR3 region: CASIMNPTRARQPQHF. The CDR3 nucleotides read TGTGCCAGCATCATGAACCCTACAAGGGCGAGACAGCCCCAGCATTTT.

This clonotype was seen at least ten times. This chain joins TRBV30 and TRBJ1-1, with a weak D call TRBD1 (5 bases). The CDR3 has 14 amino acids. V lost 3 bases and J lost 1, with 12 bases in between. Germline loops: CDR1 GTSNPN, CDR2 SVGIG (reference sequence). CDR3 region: CAWSRLTENTEAFF. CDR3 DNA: TGTGCCTGGAGCCGACTGACAGAGAACACTGAAGCTTTCTTT. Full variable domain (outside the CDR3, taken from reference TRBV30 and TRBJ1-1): SQTIHQWPATLVQPVGSPLSLECTVEGTSNPNLYWYRQAAGRGLQLLFYSVGIGQISSEVPQNLSASRPQDRQFILSSKKLLLSDSGFYLCAWSRLTENTEAFFGQGTRLTVV.

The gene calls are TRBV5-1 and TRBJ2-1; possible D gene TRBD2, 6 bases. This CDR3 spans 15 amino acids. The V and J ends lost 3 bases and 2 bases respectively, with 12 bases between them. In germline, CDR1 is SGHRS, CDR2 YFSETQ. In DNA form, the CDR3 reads TGCGCCAGCAGCTCCGGGACTTCCCCCTACAATGAGCAGTTCTTC. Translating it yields CASSSGTSPYNEQFF.

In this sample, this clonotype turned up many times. As DNA, the CDR3 is TGTGCCAGTAGGCAACTAGCGGGAAACGGTGAGCAGTTCTTC. Its protein product is CASRQLAGNGEQFF. This chain uses TRBV19 with TRBJ2-1; TRBD2 matches 10 bases. The CDR3 is 14 residues long. The ends lost 6 bases at V and 9 bases at J; junction bases unmatched: 8. Germline lookup yields CDR1 LNHDA and CDR2 SQIVND (reference sequence). Full variable domain (rest looked up from reference TRBV19 and TRBJ2-1): DGGITQSPKYLFRKEGQNVTLSCEQNLNHDAMYWYRQDPGQGLRLIYYSQIVNDFQKGDIAEGYSVSREKKESFPLTVTSAQKNPTAFYLCASRQLAGNGEQFFGPGTRLTVL.

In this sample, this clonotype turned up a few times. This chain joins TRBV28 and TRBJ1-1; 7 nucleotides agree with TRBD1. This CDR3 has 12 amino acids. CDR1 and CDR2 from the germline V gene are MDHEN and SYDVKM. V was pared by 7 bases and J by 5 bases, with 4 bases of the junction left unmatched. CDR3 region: CASKRGPTEAFF. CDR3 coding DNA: TGTGCCAGCAAAAGGGGGCCAACTGAAGCTTTCTTT.

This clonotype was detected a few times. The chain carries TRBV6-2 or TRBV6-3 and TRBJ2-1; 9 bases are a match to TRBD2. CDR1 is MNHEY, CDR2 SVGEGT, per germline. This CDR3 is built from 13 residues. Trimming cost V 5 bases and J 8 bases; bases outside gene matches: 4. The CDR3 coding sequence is TGTGCCAGCAGTCCCGCGGGGGGGGATGAGCAGTTCTTC. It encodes CASSPAGGDEQFF.

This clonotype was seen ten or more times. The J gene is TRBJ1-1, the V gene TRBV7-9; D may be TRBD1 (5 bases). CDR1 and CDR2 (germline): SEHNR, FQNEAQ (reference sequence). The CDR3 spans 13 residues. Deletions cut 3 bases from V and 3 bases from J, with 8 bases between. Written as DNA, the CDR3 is TGTGCCAGCAGCTTCGGACAAGACACTGAAGCTTTCTTT. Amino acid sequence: CASSFGQDTEAFF.

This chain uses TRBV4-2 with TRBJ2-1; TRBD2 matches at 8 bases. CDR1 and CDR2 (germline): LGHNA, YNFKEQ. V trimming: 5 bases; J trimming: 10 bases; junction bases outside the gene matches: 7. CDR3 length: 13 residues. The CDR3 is CASSSGGPEEQFF. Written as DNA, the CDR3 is TGTGCCAGCAGCTCGGGGGGGCCGGAAGAGCAGTTCTTC.

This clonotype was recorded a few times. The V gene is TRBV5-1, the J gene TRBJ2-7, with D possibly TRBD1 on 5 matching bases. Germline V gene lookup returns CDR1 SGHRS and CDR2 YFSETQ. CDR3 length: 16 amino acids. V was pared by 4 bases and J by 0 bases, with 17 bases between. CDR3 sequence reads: CASSALGVNYSYEQYF. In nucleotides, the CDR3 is TGCGCCAGCAGCGCCCTAGGGGTAAACTACTCCTACGAGCAGTACTTC.

CDR3: CASSQEVRGTTTEAFF. As DNA, the CDR3 is TGTGCCAGCAGCCAAGAAGTCAGGGGCACGACCACTGAAGCTTTCTTT. This chain joins TRBV4-2 and TRBJ1-1; D might be TRBD1 (6 bases). The CDR3 is made up of 16 amino acids. V lost 0 bases and J 4 bases, leaving 15 bases between the germline ends. Germline CDR1 and CDR2: LGHNA and YNFKEQ.

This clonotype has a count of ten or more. The CDR3 protein is CASSPPGQVDYNEQFF. The CDR3 DNA follows: TGTGCCAGCAGTCCACCTGGACAGGTTGACTACAATGAGCAGTTCTTC. This chain links TRBV6-2 or TRBV6-3 with TRBJ2-1; 7 bases line up with TRBD1. Germline V gives CDR1 MNHEY, CDR2 SVGEGT. After removal of 5 bases from V and 3 bases from J, the junction contained 10 bases not matched to a gene. The length of the CDR3 is 16 residues.

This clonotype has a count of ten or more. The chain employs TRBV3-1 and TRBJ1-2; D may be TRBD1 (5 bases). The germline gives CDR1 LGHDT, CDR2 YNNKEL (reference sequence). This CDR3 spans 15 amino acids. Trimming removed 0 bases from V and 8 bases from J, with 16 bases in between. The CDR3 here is CASSQDRDRTIGYTF. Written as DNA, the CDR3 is TGTGCCAGCAGCCAAGATCGAGACAGAACGATCGGCTACACCTTC.

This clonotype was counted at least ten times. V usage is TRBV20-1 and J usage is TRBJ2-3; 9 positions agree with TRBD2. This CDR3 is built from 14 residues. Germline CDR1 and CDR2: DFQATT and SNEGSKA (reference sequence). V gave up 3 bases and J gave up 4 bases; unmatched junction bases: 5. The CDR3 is CSASGLAGPDTQYF. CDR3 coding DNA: TGCAGTGCTAGTGGCCTAGCGGGACCAGATACGCAGTATTTT.

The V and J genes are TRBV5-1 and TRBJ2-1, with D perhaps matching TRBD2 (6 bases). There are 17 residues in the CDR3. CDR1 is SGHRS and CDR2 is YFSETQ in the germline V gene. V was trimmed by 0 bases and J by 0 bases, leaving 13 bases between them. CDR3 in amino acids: CASSLDQRASSYNEQFF. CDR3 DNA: TGCGCCAGCAGCTTGGATCAGCGGGCGAGCTCCTACAATGAGCAGTTCTTC.

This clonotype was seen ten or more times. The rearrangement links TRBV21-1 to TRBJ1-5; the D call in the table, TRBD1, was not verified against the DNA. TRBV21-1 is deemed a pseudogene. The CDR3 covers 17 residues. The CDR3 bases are TGTGCCAGCAGCAAAGCCTTCGGTTGGCAGGGAAATCAGCCCCAGCATTTT. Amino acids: CASSKAFGWQGNQPQHF.